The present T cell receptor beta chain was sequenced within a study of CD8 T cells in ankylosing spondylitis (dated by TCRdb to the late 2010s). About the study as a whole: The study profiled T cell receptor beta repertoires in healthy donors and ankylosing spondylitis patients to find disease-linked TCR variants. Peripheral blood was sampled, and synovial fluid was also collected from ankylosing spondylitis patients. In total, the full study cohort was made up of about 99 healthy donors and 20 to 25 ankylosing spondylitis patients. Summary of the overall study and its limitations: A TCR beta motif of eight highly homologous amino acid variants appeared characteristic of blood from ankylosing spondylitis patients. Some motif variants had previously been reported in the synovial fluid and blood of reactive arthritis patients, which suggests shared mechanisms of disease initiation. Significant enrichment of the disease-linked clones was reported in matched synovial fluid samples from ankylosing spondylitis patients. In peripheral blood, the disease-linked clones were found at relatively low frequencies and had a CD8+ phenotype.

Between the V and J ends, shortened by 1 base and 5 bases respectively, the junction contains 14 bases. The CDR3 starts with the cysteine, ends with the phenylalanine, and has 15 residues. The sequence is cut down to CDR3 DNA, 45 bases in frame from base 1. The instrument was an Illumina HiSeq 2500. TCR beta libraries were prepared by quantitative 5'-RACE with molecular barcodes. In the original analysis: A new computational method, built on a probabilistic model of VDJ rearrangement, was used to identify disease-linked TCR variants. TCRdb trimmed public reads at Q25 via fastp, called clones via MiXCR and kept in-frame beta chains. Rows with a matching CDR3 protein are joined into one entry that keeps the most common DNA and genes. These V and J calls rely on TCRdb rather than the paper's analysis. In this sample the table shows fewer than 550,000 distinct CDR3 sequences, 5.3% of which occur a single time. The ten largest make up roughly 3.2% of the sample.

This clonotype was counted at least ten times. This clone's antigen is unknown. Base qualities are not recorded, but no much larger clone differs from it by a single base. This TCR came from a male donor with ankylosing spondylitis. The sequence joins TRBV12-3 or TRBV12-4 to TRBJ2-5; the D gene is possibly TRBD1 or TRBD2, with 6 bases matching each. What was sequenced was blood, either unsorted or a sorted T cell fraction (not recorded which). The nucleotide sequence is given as TGTGCCAGCAGTTTAGTACGGGGGCGAAGGGAGACCCAGTACTTC. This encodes CASSLVRGRRETQYF.